The sequence of this T cell receptor (beta chain) was determined in a study of blood T cell repertoires in COVID-19. The protocol was immunoSEQ multiplex PCR, while the TCRdb copy is restricted to in-frame clones and leaves out a portion. This table has around 260,000 clones, over 75% appearing once. Trimming shortened V by 5 bases and J by 4 bases, and 9 bases separated the two germline ends. Looked up from germline, CDR1 is SGHAT and CDR2 is FQDESV (reference sequence). This CDR3 region has 13 residues. Sequencing was performed on peripheral blood. This chain links TRBV11-1 with TRBJ1-5; D unresolved. The sequence derives from a human donor in a cohort sampled during active COVID-19. The CDR3 DNA reads TGTGCCAGCAGCCCGACATCTAATCAGCCCCAGCATTTT. This gives the protein CASSPTSNQPQHF.